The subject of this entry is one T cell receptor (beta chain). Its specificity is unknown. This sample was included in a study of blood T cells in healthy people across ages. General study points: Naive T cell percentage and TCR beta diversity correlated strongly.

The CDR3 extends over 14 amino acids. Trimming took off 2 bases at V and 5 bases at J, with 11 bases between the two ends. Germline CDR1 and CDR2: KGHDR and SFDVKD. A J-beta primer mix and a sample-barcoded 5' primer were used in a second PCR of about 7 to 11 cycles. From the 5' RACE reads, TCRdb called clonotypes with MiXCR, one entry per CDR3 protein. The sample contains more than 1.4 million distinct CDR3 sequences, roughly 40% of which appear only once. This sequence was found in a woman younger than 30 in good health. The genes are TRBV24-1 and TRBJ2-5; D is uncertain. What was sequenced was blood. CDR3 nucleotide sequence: TGTGCCACCAGTGATTCCCTTGATGGGGAGACCCAGTACTTC. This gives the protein CATSDSLDGETQYF.